This is a list of T cell receptor beta chains from one sample in a study of human T cells and chemical hapten exposure. One entry per CDR3 protein results from TCRdb running MiXCR on the RACE reads. This table holds 300,000 to 400,000 distinct CDR3 sequences, roughly 5% found once. The sequencing here drew on whole blood, taken in connection with sensitization to the hapten diphenylcyclopropenone (DPC). The receptors here all came from a woman aged 50 to 65 with alopecia areata. Some clones in this sample may be carry-over from other donors' samples. CDR3s leave out the opening cysteine and the closing phenylalanine or tryptophan. The order of the fields is CDR3 protein, J gene, V gene.

ASSLELAGGPAGELF	TRBJ2-2	TRBV5-1
ASSPDFQETQY	TRBJ2-5	TRBV3-1
ASSFGPINEQF	TRBJ2-1	TRBV11-2
ASSPSLSEQY	TRBJ2-7	TRBV7-2
ASSKGIRTGPYEQY	TRBJ2-7	TRBV21-1
ASGAGSGNTIY	TRBJ1-3	TRBV10-3
ASAYRDQETQY	TRBJ2-5	TRBV7-6
ASSARDPKETQY	TRBJ2-5	TRBV6-1
ASSSVPARPF	TRBJ2-1	TRBV12-3/TRBV12-4
ASRQTGQGLEKLF	TRBJ1-4	TRBV4-1
ASSSTDLPHRVTPYEQY	TRBJ2-7	TRBV13
ASSVLAGGGQETQY	TRBJ2-5	TRBV5-5
ASSIGGELF	TRBJ2-2	TRBV6-2/TRBV6-3
ASSSPWGGADEQY	TRBJ2-7	TRBV7-6
ASSLNQGNTEAF	TRBJ1-1	TRBV5-1
AIVGTGGTKY	TRBJ2-7	TRBV10-3
ASSQTGVTEAF	TRBJ1-1	TRBV3-1
ASSLDVSLRGYT	TRBJ1-2	TRBV11-2
SVHTGSDYEQY	TRBJ2-7	TRBV29-1
ASSPGTEFYGYT	TRBJ1-2	TRBV3-1
ASTARGRGRESDTEAF	TRBJ1-1	TRBV6-1
ASSLVLVVEQF	TRBJ2-1	TRBV12-3/TRBV12-4
VQNPDNNEKLF	TRBJ1-4	TRBV12-5
ASSLGSGGGTDTQY	TRBJ2-3	TRBV3-1
ASSLRSGTSGRKGSGELF	TRBJ2-2	TRBV11-2
SVEVGGAFSYEQY	TRBJ2-7	TRBV29-1
ASTAEGYEQY	TRBJ2-7	TRBV5-6
ASSLDPGLAGLY	TRBJ2-5	TRBV11-2
SATTGGQPQH	TRBJ1-5	TRBV29-1
ASSSNYEQY	TRBJ2-7	TRBV27
ASSYRSNEKLS	TRBJ1-4	TRBV6-6
ASSPTGTRRNEQF	TRBJ2-1	TRBV7-2
AIKSSSYEQY	TRBJ2-7	TRBV10-3
ASNSQTNHGELF	TRBJ2-2	TRBV5-1
ASSLGDRRTDTQY	TRBJ2-3	TRBV5-1
ASSSLGRGDTEAF	TRBJ1-1	TRBV18
SAMGGLARAGELF	TRBJ2-2	TRBV29-1
ASSVEGGQPQH	TRBJ1-5	TRBV9
ASRPIGSDTQY	TRBJ2-3	TRBV12-3/TRBV12-4
SVKFQGAQPQH	TRBJ1-5	TRBV29-1
SAGTPSEQY	TRBJ2-7	TRBV29-1
ASSEGGSPSTDTQY	TRBJ2-3	TRBV9
ASSYVGDRTEAF	TRBJ1-1	TRBV27
ATSDSSQRVNNEQF	TRBJ2-1	TRBV24-1
ASSTENTEAF	TRBJ1-1	TRBV6-2/TRBV6-3
ASSPARGPGNQPQH	TRBJ1-5	TRBV12-3/TRBV12-4